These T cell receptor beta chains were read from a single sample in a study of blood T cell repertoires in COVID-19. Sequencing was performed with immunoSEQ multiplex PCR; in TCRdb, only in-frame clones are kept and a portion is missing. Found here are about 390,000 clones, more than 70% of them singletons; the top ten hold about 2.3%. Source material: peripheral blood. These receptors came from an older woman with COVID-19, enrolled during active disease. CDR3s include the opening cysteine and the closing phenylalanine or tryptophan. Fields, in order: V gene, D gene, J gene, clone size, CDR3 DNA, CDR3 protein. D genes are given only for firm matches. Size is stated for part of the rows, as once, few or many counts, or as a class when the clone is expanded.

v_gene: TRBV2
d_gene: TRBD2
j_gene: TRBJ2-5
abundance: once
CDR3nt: TGTGCCAGCAGTGAGGAACTAGCGGGGGGAGAGACCCAGTACTTC
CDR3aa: CASSEELAGGETQYF

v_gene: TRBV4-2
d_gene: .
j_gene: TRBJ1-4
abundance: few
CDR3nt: TGTGCCAGCAGCCAAGATTCCGGTATCCCTCGGCCGCGGAAAGCACTGTTTTTT
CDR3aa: CASSQDSGIPRPRKALFF

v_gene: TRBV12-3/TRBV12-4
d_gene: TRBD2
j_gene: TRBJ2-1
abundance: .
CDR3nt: TGTGCCAGCGGATTGGGGGGGTTCAATGAGCAGTTCTTC
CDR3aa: CASGLGGFNEQFF

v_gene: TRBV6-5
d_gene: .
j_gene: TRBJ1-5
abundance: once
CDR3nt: TGTGCCAGCACCTCGGGATCTCTTAGCAATCAGCCCCAGCATTTT
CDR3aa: CASTSGSLSNQPQHF

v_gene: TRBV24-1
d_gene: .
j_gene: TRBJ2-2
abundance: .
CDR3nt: TGTGCCACCAGTGAAGCGCGGGGGCGTGTCACCGGGGAGCTGTTTTTT
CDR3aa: CATSEARGRVTGELFF

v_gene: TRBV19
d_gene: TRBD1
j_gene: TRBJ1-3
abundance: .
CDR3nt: TGTGCCAGTAGATTAGGGACAGGGAATGGAAACACCATATATTTT
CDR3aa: CASRLGTGNGNTIYF

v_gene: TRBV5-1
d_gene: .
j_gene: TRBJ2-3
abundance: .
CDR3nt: TGCGCCAGCACCGCTTTAGCTACCCCTGGCACAGATACGCAGTATTTT
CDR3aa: CASTALATPGTDTQYF

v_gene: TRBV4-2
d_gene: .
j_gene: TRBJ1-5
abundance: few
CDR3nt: TGTGCCAGCAGCCAAGAACGACAGCGCAATCAGCCCCAGCATTTT
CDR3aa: CASSQERQRNQPQHF

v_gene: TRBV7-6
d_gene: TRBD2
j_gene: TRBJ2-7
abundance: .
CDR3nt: TGTGCCGGAAAGGCCGGTTGCCTCTCCAAGGGAGGGTCCTACGAGCAGTACTTC
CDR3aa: CAGKAGCLSKGGSYEQYF

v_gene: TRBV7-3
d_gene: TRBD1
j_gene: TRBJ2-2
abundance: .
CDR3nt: TGTGCCAGCAGCCCCACCACAGGGGGCGGAGGGGAGCTGTTTTTT
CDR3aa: CASSPTTGGGGELFF

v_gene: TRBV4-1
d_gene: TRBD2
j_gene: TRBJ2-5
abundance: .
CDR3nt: TGCGCCAGCAGCCAAGTCTCGGTAGCGGGGGGCCCTCAGGAGACCCAGTACTTC
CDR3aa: CASSQVSVAGGPQETQYF

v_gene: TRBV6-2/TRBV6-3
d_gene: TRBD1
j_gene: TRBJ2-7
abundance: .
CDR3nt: TGTGCCAGCAGTTCTTACAGGGGATGGGGCGAGCAGTACTTC
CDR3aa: CASSSYRGWGEQYF

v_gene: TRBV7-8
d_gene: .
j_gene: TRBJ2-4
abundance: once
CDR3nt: TGTGCCAGCAGCTTAGATCTAGGGGGCATTCAGTACTTC
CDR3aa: CASSLDLGGIQYF

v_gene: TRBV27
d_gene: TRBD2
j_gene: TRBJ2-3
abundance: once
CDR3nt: TGTGCCAGCAGTTCCCCGACTAGCGGGGGTGGGACAGATACGCAGTATTTT
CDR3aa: CASSSPTSGGGTDTQYF

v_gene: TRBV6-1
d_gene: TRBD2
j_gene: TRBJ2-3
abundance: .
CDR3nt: TGTGCCAGCAGTGGTGATAGCGGGGGGGCAAGAGATACGCAGTATTTT
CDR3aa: CASSGDSGGARDTQYF

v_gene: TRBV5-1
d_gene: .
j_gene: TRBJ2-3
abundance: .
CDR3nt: TGCGCCAGCAGCTTGGCTAGCAAATCCACAGATACGCAGTATTTT
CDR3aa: CASSLASKSTDTQYF

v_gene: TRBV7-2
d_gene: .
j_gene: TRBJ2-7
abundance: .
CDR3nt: TGTGCCAGCAGCTTAAGCGGGCCGGGAAATCCCCACGAGCAGTACTTC
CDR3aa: CASSLSGPGNPHEQYF

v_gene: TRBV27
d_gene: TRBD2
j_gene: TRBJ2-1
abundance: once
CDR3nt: TGTGCCAGCAGAACCCAGCGGGGGAGTTACAATGAGCAGTTCTTC
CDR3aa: CASRTQRGSYNEQFF

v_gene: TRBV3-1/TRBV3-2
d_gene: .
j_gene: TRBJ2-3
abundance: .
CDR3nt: TGTGCCAGCAGCGGCGGGGACCCACGCACAGATACGCAGTATTTT
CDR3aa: CASSGGDPRTDTQYF

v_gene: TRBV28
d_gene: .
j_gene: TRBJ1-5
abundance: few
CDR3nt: TGTGCCAGCAGTTTAGGGGGCCTTGGCAATCAGCCCCAGCATTTT
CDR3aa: CASSLGGLGNQPQHF

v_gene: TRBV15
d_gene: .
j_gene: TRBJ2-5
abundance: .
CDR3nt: TGTGCCACCAGCAGAGAAAACACCCCGCCAGGGGAGACCCAGTACTTC
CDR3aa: CATSRENTPPGETQYF

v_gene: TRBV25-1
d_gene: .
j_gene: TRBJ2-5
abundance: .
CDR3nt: TGTGCCAGCAGTGAATCAGGGACTTGGGGAACCCAGTACTTC
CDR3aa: CASSESGTWGTQYF

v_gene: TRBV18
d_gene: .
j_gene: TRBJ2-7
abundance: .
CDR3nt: TGTGCCAGCTCACCAGCCGGGGGCTACGAGCAGTACTTC
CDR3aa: CASSPAGGYEQYF

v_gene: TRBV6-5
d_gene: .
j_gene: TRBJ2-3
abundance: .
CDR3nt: TGTGCCAGCAGTAATCAGGGGAGCACAGATACGCAGTATTTT
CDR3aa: CASSNQGSTDTQYF

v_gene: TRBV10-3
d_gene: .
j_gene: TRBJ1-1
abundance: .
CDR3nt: TGTGCCATCAGTGAGTCGTCGGGCACTGAAGCTTTCTTT
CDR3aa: CAISESSGTEAFF

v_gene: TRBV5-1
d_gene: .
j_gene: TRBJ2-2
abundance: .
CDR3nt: TGCGCCAGCAGCTTACAGGGCACCGTTGTCACCGGGGAGCTGTTTTTT
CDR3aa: CASSLQGTVVTGELFF

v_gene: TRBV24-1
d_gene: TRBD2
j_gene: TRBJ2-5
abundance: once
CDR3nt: TGTGCCACCAGTGACTCCGGGACTAGCGGGGGGGCCCTACGAGAGACCCAGTACTTC
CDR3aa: CATSDSGTSGGALRETQYF

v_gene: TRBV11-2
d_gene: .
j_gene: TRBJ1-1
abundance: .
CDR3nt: TGTGCCAGCAGCTTGGCGGGTCACCCGAACACTGAAGCTTTCTTT
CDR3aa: CASSLAGHPNTEAFF